These T cell receptor beta chains were read from a single sample in a study of Graves' ophthalmopathy and Graves' hyperthyroidism. TCRdb passed the multiplex PCR reads through MiXCR, listing each CDR3 protein once. The sample records more than 1,000,000 distinct CDR3 sequences, about two fifths being singletons. Material: peripheral blood or thyroid tissue (not recorded which). The receptor set was obtained from an adult man with Graves' hyperthyroidism. Each CDR3 is given with its conserved first and last residue. The D gene is left open where the match is weak. The size entry is marked missing in some rows and otherwise reads once, few, many or a size class.

>.|TRBV28|TRBJ2-2|.
TGTGCCAGCAGTTCTGGGGGGCAGGTATCGAACACCGGGGAGCTGTTTTTT
CASSSGGQVSNTGELFF
>.|TRBV2|TRBJ1-5|many
TGTGCCAGCAGTGAGTGGACAGCTAGCAATCAGCCCCAGCATTTT
CASSEWTASNQPQHF
>.|TRBV5-4|TRBJ1-1|.
TGTGCCAGCAGCTTATCCCGGGAGGGGAATGAAGCTTTCTTT
CASSLSREGNEAFF
>.|TRBV9|TRBJ2-7|many
TGTGCCAGCAGCCCCACAGGAATTCAATCCTACGAGCAGTACTTC
CASSPTGIQSYEQYF
>.|TRBV19|TRBJ1-1|many
TGTGCCAGTCATTTAAGGGGAGTCCCAGCCGCTGAAGCTTTCTTT
CASHLRGVPAAEAFF
>TRBD1|TRBV6-1|TRBJ1-1|.
TGTGCCAGCTTAGACAGGGGAAAGAACACTGAAGCTTTCTTT
CASLDRGKNTEAFF
>.|TRBV2|TRBJ2-5|many
TGTGCCAGCAGTGAAGCTAGTCTCCAAGAGACCCAGTACTTC
CASSEASLQETQYF
>.|TRBV10-3|TRBJ2-7|.
TGTGCCAGCAGTTACGGGTCCGTTCGGGAGCAGTACTTC
CASSYGSVREQYF
>TRBD1|TRBV19|TRBJ2-2|.
TGTGCCAGTAGCAAAATTACAGGGGGTTCGAACACCGGGGAGCTGTTTTTT
CASSKITGGSNTGELFF
>.|TRBV7-2|TRBJ1-5|.
TGTGCCAGCAGCCCATTGGGAGGGGGGAGTGCGGAGACCCAGCATTTT
CASSPLGGGSAETQHF
>TRBD1|TRBV7-2|TRBJ2-6|.
TGTGCCAGCAGGGGGGGACAGGGGGCGGCTGGGGCCAACGTCCTGACTTTC
CASRGGQGAAGANVLTF
>TRBD1|TRBV19|TRBJ1-2|.
TGTGCCAGTAGTGGGAGAATGTGGGGACAGGGGGCATATGGCTACACCTTC
CASSGRMWGQGAYGYTF
>TRBD1|TRBV7-3|TRBJ2-5|.
TGTGCCAGCAGCGAGGGACAGGGGAGATTGGAGGCCCAGTACTTC
CASSEGQGRLEAQYF
>.|TRBV7-9|TRBJ1-1|.
TGTGCCAGCAGCCCTTCAGCTTTCTTT
CASSPSAFF
>.|TRBV12-3/TRBV12-4|TRBJ1-1|many
TGTGCCAGCAGTGCAGGACAGCAAGTCACTGAAGCTTTCTTT
CASSAGQQVTEAFF
>.|TRBV10-3|TRBJ2-7|.
TGTGCCATCAGTGGGGGAGTGTACTACGAGCAGTACTTC
CAISGGVYYEQYF
>.|TRBV12-3/TRBV12-4|TRBJ1-6|many
TGTGCCAGCAGTTATCGATCCTATAATTCACCCCTCCACTTT
CASSYRSYNSPLHF
>TRBD2|TRBV29-1|TRBJ2-5|.
TGCAGCGTTGATCGAGCGGGAGAATATGAGACCCAGTACTTC
CSVDRAGEYETQYF
>.|TRBV12-3/TRBV12-4|TRBJ1-6|.
TGTGCCAGCAGTTTAAGCGAGTTCGGTCCCCTCCACTTT
CASSLSEFGPLHF
>TRBD1|TRBV12-3/TRBV12-4|TRBJ2-5|.
TGTGCCAGCAGGGACAGGCAAGGAGAGACCCAGTACTTC
CASRDRQGETQYF
>.|TRBV12-3/TRBV12-4|TRBJ1-5|many
TGTGCCAGCAGCCTAGGGTTGGGGATTCAGCCCCAGCATTTT
CASSLGLGIQPQHF
>.|TRBV7-2|TRBJ2-5|.
TGTGCCAGCAGACTTATCAGGGGAGCGGGGACCCAGTACTTC
CASRLIRGAGTQYF
>.|TRBV30|TRBJ1-4|.
TGTGCCTGGAGTGGGGGGGGAGAAAAACTGTTTTTT
CAWSGGGEKLFF
>.|TRBV29-1|TRBJ1-1|.
TGCAGCGTTGAAGACACTGAACCTTTCTTT
CSVEDTEPFF
>.|TRBV24-1|TRBJ1-1|.
TGTGCCACCAGCTTGGGGCAGTGGACTGACGAAGCTTTCTTT
CATSLGQWTDEAFF
>.|TRBV10-2|TRBJ1-2|many
TGCGCCAGCAGTTACGGAACCTATGGCTACACCTTC
CASSYGTYGYTF
>TRBD1|TRBV19|TRBJ1-2|.
TGTGCCAGTAGTACGGCCCGGACAGGGGCGCGGGGCTACACCTTC
CASSTARTGARGYTF
>.|TRBV5-1|TRBJ1-5|.
TGTGCCAGCAGCTTACGGGGAGCAGCGGGGAGCAATCAGCCCCAGCATTTT
CASSLRGAAGSNQPQHF
>TRBD1|TRBV7-2|TRBJ2-7|.
TGTGCCAGCAGCCCTCAAGGACAGGGGGCCTACGAGCAGTACTTC
CASSPQGQGAYEQYF
>.|TRBV10-1|TRBJ2-5|.
TGCGCCAGCAGTGAGTCCGAACAGCGGGAGACCCAGTACTTC
CASSESEQRETQYF
>TRBD1|TRBV5-8|TRBJ2-5|many
TGTGCCAGCAGCCAGACAGGGGCGACCGCCTCAACGACCCAGTACTTC
CASSQTGATASTTQYF
>.|TRBV10-3|TRBJ2-7|many
TGTGCCATCTCCGATGGGGGCGTCCCCTACGAGCAGTACTTC
CAISDGGVPYEQYF
>TRBD1|TRBV2|TRBJ1-1|.
TGTGCCAGCTCCCGGACAGGGCGAGGAGCTTTCTTT
CASSRTGRGAFF
>.|TRBV29-1|TRBJ1-3|once
TGCAGCGTCCGTCCCCAAGAGACGACAAGCTCTGGAAACACCATATATTTT
CSVRPQETTSSGNTIYF
>TRBD1|TRBV19|TRBJ1-1|few
TGTGCCAGCAGTCTAGGACAGGGGGCTTCGAACACTGAAGCTTTCTTT
CASSLGQGASNTEAFF
>.|TRBV6-1|TRBJ1-5|.
TGTGCCGGCAGTGCATCAGGACCCAATCAGCCCCAGCATTTT
CAGSASGPNQPQHF
>.|TRBV7-8|TRBJ1-5|many
TGTGCCAGCAGCTTAGGTCGGGGGGCGAGTCAGCCCCAGCATTTT
CASSLGRGASQPQHF
>TRBD1|TRBV11-2|TRBJ1-1|many
TGTGCCAGCAGCTCTCACCAGTGGACAGGGAGCACTGAAGCTTTCTTT
CASSSHQWTGSTEAFF
>.|TRBV6-6|TRBJ1-4|few
TGTGCCAGCAGGGAGACAAGTTTTTCTGCGGGGGAAAAACTGTTTTTT
CASRETSFSAGEKLFF
>.|TRBV28|TRBJ2-2|.
TGTGCCAGCAGCCCGACCCTTTCGTGGGAGACCGGGGAGCTGTTTTTT
CASSPTLSWETGELFF
>.|TRBV29-1|TRBJ2-7|.
TGCAGCATACCCACAGGGTTCGGCGAGCAGTACTTC
CSIPTGFGEQYF
>.|TRBV29-1|TRBJ2-7|many
TGCAGCGTTGAAGGTCAACAGGGAAGCGAGCAGTACTTC
CSVEGQQGSEQYF
>TRBD1|TRBV25-1|TRBJ1-6|many
TGTGCCAGCAGTAAAAACAGGGGGCGGAATTCACCCCTCCACTTT
CASSKNRGRNSPLHF
>.|TRBV4-1|TRBJ1-5|.
TGCGCCAGCAGCCAAGATTTGTCTTCGGGGGCTCGGCAGCCCCAGCATTTT
CASSQDLSSGARQPQHF
>.|TRBV28|TRBJ2-7|.
TGTGCCAGCAGTTTAGGCACGGCCCCACTTACGAACGAGCAGTACTTC
CASSLGTAPLTNEQYF